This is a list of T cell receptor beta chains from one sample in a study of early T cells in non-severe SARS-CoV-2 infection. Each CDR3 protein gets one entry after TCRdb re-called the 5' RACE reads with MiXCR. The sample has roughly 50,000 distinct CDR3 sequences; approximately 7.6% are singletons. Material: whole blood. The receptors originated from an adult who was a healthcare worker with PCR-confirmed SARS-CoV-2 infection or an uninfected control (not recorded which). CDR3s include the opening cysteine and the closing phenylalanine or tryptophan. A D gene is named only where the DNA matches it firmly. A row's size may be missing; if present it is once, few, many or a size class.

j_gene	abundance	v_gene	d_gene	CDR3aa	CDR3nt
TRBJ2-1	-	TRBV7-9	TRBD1	CASRKAGTGKGNEQFF	TGTGCCAGCAGAAAAGCAGGGACAGGGAAGGGAAATGAGCAGTTCTTC
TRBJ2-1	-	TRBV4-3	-	CASSQDRGRYNEQFF	TGCGCCAGCAGCCAAGATCGGGGGCGCTACAATGAGCAGTTCTTC
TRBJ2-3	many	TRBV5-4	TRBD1	CASRHDRGEGTQYF	TGTGCCAGCAGACATGACAGGGGGGAAGGTACGCAGTATTTT
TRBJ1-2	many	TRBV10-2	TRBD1	CASSVTGGSPSGYTF	TGCGCCAGCAGTGTAACAGGGGGGTCCCCAAGTGGCTACACCTTC
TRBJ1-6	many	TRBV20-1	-	CSARDAGRNSPLHF	TGCAGTGCTAGAGATGCAGGGAGGAATTCACCCCTCCACTTT
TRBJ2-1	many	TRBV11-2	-	CASTDLSSYNEQFF	TGTGCCAGCACCGACCTAAGCTCCTACAATGAGCAGTTCTTC
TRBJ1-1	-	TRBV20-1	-	CSARDSGQKNTEAFF	TGCAGTGCTAGAGACTCCGGACAGAAAAACACTGAAGCTTTCTTT
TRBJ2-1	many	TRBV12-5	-	CASSRGLDSSYNEQFF	TGTGCTAGTTCCCGGGGGCTAGACAGCTCCTACAATGAGCAGTTCTTC
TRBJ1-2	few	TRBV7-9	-	CASSPGHGYTF	TGTGCCAGCAGCCCAGGGCATGGCTACACCTTC
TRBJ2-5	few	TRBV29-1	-	CSVEGGKAGETQYF	TGCAGCGTTGAAGGGGGGAAGGCTGGGGAGACCCAGTACTTC
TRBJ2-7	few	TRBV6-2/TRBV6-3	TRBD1	CASSFRTGTYEQYF	TGTGCCAGCAGTTTCCGGACAGGCACCTACGAGCAGTACTTC
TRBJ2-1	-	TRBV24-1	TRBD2	CATLAGPPGNEQFF	TGTGCCACCCTAGCGGGGCCACCCGGCAATGAGCAGTTCTTC
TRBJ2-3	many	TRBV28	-	CASSLPGSTDTQYF	TGTGCCAGCAGTTTGCCGGGGAGCACAGATACGCAGTATTTT
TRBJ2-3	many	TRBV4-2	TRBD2	CASSQDTSGRGDTQYF	TGTGCCAGCAGCCAAGATACTAGCGGGAGAGGGGATACGCAGTATTTT
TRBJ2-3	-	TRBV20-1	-	CSARFSTDTQYF	TGCAGTGCTAGGTTTAGCACAGATACGCAGTATTTT
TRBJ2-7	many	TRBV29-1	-	CSAGGQKIYEQYF	TGCAGCGCCGGGGGACAGAAAATCTACGAGCAGTACTTC
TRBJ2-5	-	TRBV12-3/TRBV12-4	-	CASIGAEETQYF	TGTGCCAGCATAGGAGCCGAAGAGACCCAGTACTTC
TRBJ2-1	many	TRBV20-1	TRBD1	CSASGQGLRNEQFF	TGCAGTGCTAGCGGACAGGGCTTGAGGAATGAGCAGTTCTTC